Shown below are 21 T cell receptor beta chains from a single sample sequenced in a study of blood T cell repertoires in COVID-19. Measured with immunoSEQ multiplex PCR; TCRdb has only the in-frame clones, and not every one. The sample comprises more than 80,000 clones, roughly 85% of which are singletons, and around 16% rests with the top ten. Sequenced sample: peripheral blood. These receptors all stem from an older woman with COVID-19, enrolled during active disease.

V gene TRBV10-3 combines with J gene TRBJ1-2, with 10 nucleotides matching TRBD1. CDR3 length: 15 residues. Germline V CDR1 and CDR2: ENHRY, SYGVKD. Germline trimming cut 3 bases from V and 5 bases from J; bases unmatched to any gene: 6. The CDR3, as DNA: TGTGCCATCAGTGACTCGGGACAGGGGATTTATGGCTACACCTTC. This sequence encodes CAISDSGQGIYGYTF.

The chain has TRBV6-5 and TRBJ2-5, with D perhaps TRBD1 (6 bases). The germline gives CDR1 MNHEY, CDR2 SVGAGI. The CDR3 runs to 14 residues. V was cut by 6 bases and J by 1 base, with 12 bases left in between. The CDR3 DNA sequence: TGTGCCAGCAGAGTGGACAGCTTCCAAGAGACCCAGTACTTC. Translated: CASRVDSFQETQYF.

The V and J genes are TRBV24-1 and TRBJ2-5, with a weak D call TRBD2 (6 bases). Trimming pared 6 bases from V and 4 bases from J, leaving 14 bases between. The CDR3 sequence is 14 residues long. Germline CDR1 is KGHDR and CDR2 is SFDVKD. The CDR3 DNA reads as TGTGCCACCAGTACTAGCCAAGCGGCAGAGACCCAGTACTTC. Translated, it gives CATSTSQAAETQYF.

This clone was seen more than once but under ten times. The chain has TRBV7-2 and TRBJ1-3; tentative D call: TRBD1 (5 bases). CDR1 is SGHTA, CDR2 FQGNSA, per germline. Trimming left V 6 bases short and J 0 bases short, with 12 bases between. This CDR3 has 15 residues. The CDR3 bases are TGTGCCAGCAGTTATGACAGATCCTCTGGAAACACCATATATTTT. Translating it yields CASSYDRSSGNTIYF.

This chain uses TRBV6-2 or TRBV6-3 with TRBJ2-7; 7 bases fit TRBD1. The CDR3 is made up of 15 amino acids. J was trimmed by 0 bases and V by 5 bases; bases with no gene match: 7. Germline V gene lookup returns CDR1 MNHEY and CDR2 SVGEGT. CDR3 amino acids: CASSTTTGSSYEQYF. The CDR3 DNA follows: TGTGCCAGCAGTACCACGACAGGGAGCTCCTACGAGCAGTACTTC.

CDR3 coding DNA: TGTGCCAGCAGTGGGGGTCTGGACAGCCTGGTTGCCTACGAGCAGTACTTC. As protein: CASSGGLDSLVAYEQYF. The rearrangement joins TRBV6-1 to TRBJ2-7; D might be TRBD1 (6 bases). V was cut by 4 bases and J by 2 bases, with 21 bases left in between. Germline CDR1 reads MNHNS; CDR2 reads SASEGT. The CDR3 spans 17 residues.

This clone is a singleton in its sample. CDR3 DNA sequence: TGTGCCAGCAGCCTAAGCGGGGCCGGGAACTATGGCTACACCTTC. It encodes CASSLSGAGNYGYTF. The rearrangement uses TRBV7-2 and TRBJ1-2; maybe TRBD1 (5 bases). Germline assignment: CDR1 SGHTA and CDR2 FQGNSA. Trimming cost V 5 bases and J 2 bases, with 15 bases left between them. CDR3 size: 15 residues.

The V gene is TRBV6-6, the J gene TRBJ2-7, with 9 nucleotides matching TRBD1. V trimming: 11 bases; J trimming: 1 base; junction bases outside the gene matches: 9. CDR1 and CDR2 (germline): MNHNY, SVGAGI (reference sequence). The CDR3 has 14 residues. This CDR3 reads CAGQQGAGSYEQYF. CDR3 sequence (DNA): TGTGCCGGTCAACAGGGGGCAGGTTCCTACGAGCAGTACTTC.

This chain connects TRBV4-1 to TRBJ2-7; TRBD1 matches at 12 bases. Per the germline V gene, CDR1 is MGHRA and CDR2 is YSYEKL. Losses at the gene ends were 6 bases for V and 4 bases for J; bases not matched to a gene: 7. The CDR3 is 15 amino acids. In DNA form, the CDR3 reads TGCGCCAGCAGAGGGCCGGGACAGGGGGCGTACGAGCAGTACTTC. Translation: CASRGPGQGAYEQYF.

The V call is TRBV18, the J call TRBJ2-3; 10 nucleotides line up with TRBD2. The CDR3 length is 15 residues. Germline assignment: CDR1 KGHSH and CDR2 LQKENI. Unmatched junction bases numbered 5, after V lost 2 bases and J lost 6 bases. The CDR3 loop reads CASSPTLAGLDTQYF. CDR3 nucleotides: TGTGCCAGCTCACCAACACTAGCGGGGCTCGATACGCAGTATTTT.

V is TRBV6-6 and J is TRBJ2-7; D remains unclear. Germline CDR1 and CDR2: MNHNY and SVGAGI (reference sequence). Trimming pared 4 bases from V and 3 bases from J, leaving 7 bases between. This CDR3 has 12 amino acids. CDR3: CASSSDIYEQYF. CDR3 in DNA: TGTGCCAGCAGTTCCGACATCTACGAGCAGTACTTC.

The chain's CDR3 is CAISGIRGTNEKLFF. CDR3 in DNA: TGTGCCATCAGTGGGATCAGGGGTACTAATGAAAAACTGTTTTTT. The chain carries TRBV10-3 and TRBJ1-4, with D possibly TRBD1 on 6 matching bases. The germline CDR1 and CDR2 sequences are ENHRY and SYGVKD. This CDR3 comprises 15 residues. Trimming took 4 bases from V and 2 from J, leaving 11 bases between them.

CDR3 protein: CASSADRLPATNEKLFF. CDR3 bases: TGTGCCAGCTCAGCGGACAGGCTGCCTGCAACTAATGAAAAACTGTTTTTT. The genes are TRBV18 and TRBJ1-4; 7 bases line up with TRBD1. The V segment lost 5 bases and the J segment 0 bases; nucleotides outside the gene matches: 9. The CDR3 spans 17 residues. From germline, CDR1 is KGHSH and CDR2 LQKENI.

The chain joins TRBV15 to TRBJ2-5; 8 positions agree with TRBD1. The CDR3 consists of 15 residues. V shed 5 bases and J 7 bases; nucleotides not matched to a gene: 12. The germline V gene encodes CDR1 LNHNV and CDR2 YYDKDF (reference sequence). The CDR3 loop is CATSPRTGSHGTQYF. As DNA, the CDR3 is TGTGCCACCAGCCCGCGGACAGGGTCCCACGGGACCCAGTACTTC.

This clone was seen a handful of times. V and J are TRBV3-1 (or the pseudogene TRBV3-2) and TRBJ2-1; possibly TRBD1 for D (6 bases). The CDR3 has 17 amino acids. The V and J ends lost 3 bases and 1 base respectively, with 16 bases between them. Germline lookup yields CDR1 LGHDT and CDR2 YNNKEL (reference sequence). The CDR3, as DNA: TGTGCCAGCAGCCAGAGTCCAGGTAGGGGGTCCTACAATGAGCAGTTCTTC. As protein: CASSQSPGRGSYNEQFF.

The chain combines TRBV30 with TRBJ2-1, with 11 bases fitting TRBD2. Germline loops: CDR1 GTSNPN, CDR2 SVGIG (reference sequence). The CDR3 covers 15 residues. V shed 0 bases, J shed 8 bases, and the junction held 6 bases outside the gene matches. The CDR3 DNA sequence: TGTGCCTGGAGTGTAGAGCTAGCGGGGGGCGATGAGCAGTTCTTC. This codes for CAWSVELAGGDEQFF.

This chain uses TRBV12-3 or TRBV12-4 with TRBJ1-4, with TRBD1 as a possible D gene (6 bases). The V gene lost 6 bases and the J gene lost 11 bases, with 16 bases spanning the gap. This CDR3 comprises 13 residues. The CDR3 spells CASSPGGTPKLFF. In DNA form, the CDR3 reads TGTGCCAGCAGCCCGGGTGGGACACCGAAACTGTTTTTT.

The chain links TRBV7-2 to TRBJ1-1, with no clear D. Germline CDR1 SGHTA, CDR2 FQGNSA. The CDR3 runs 14 residues. V was clipped by 1 base and J by 1 base, with 7 bases between them. The CDR3 DNA sequence: TGTGCCAGCAGCTTAGGGTCAGGGAACACTGAAGCTTTCTTT. Residues: CASSLGSGNTEAFF.

V usage is TRBV4-3 and J usage is TRBJ1-1; the match to TRBD1 covers 9 bases. Germline CDR1 is LGHNA and CDR2 is YSLEER. The CDR3 spans 17 residues. V dropped 1 base and J dropped 0; count of bases not matched to a gene: 6. The CDR3 protein is CASSQGVGQGMNTEAFF. The CDR3 DNA reads as TGCGCCAGCAGCCAAGGTGTCGGACAGGGGATGAACACTGAAGCTTTCTTT.

This chain connects TRBV9 to TRBJ1-1, with 7 bases lining up with TRBD1. The V and J ends lost 4 bases and 5 bases, in that order; junction bases with no gene match: 8. Per germline, CDR1 SGDLS and CDR2 YYNGEE. There are 14 residues in the CDR3. For the CDR3, the DNA is TGTGCCAGCAGCTCTTCCCAGGGGGAGACTGAAGCTTTCTTT. Translated, it gives CASSSSQGETEAFF.

This clone was counted only a few times. The chain carries TRBV11-2 and TRBJ1-5, with D tentatively TRBD1 (5 bases). Trimming pared 0 bases from V and 1 base from J, leaving 13 bases between. CDR1 and CDR2 (germline): SGHAT, FQNNGV. The CDR3 length is 17 residues. In DNA, the CDR3 is TGTGCCAGCAGCTTAGATGCGGGACGAGGGAGCAATCAGCCCCAGCATTTT. It translates to CASSLDAGRGSNQPQHF.